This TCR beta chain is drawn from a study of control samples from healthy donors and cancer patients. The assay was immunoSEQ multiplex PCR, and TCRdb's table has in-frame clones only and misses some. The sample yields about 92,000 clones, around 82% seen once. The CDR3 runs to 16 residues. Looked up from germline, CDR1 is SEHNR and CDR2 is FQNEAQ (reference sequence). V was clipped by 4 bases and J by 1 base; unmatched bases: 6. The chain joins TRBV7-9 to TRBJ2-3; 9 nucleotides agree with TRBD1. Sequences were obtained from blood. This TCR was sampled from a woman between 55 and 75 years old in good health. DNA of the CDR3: TGTGCCAGCAGCTCCAACAGGGGGCTTCGCACAGATACGCAGTATTTT. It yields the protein CASSSNRGLRTDTQYF.